The clone carrying this T cell receptor (beta chain) was seen more than once but under ten times. Trimming shortened V by 4 bases and J by 7 bases, and 10 bases separated the two germline ends. The CDR3 consists of 11 residues. From germline, CDR1 is SQVTM and CDR2 ANQGSEA. Profiling relied on immunoSEQ multiplex PCR, and the TCRdb table lists in-frame clones only, not all of them. The table lists approximately 100,000 clones, roughly 78% of them singletons. The sample belongs to a study of control samples from healthy donors and cancer patients. The V gene is TRBV29-1, the J gene TRBJ1-2; no definite D call. This TCR derives from a man aged 55 to 70 in good health. Material: blood. This chain's CDR3 is CSVGGESGYTF. In DNA form, the CDR3 reads TGCAGCGTTGGCGGGGAGAGTGGCTACACCTTC.